A selection of T cell receptor beta chains follows, all from one sample in a study of CD8 T cells in Susac syndrome. TCRdb re-analysed the immunoSEQ multiplex PCR reads in MiXCR, keeping a single row per CDR3 protein. Of approximately 150,000 distinct CDR3 sequences in the sample, around 94% were seen once. The sequenced sample consisted of CD4+ T cells from PBMCs. The receptors come from a human donor in good health. CDR3s include the opening cysteine and the closing phenylalanine or tryptophan. The D gene is left open where the match is weak. Clone size is not always given. Where it is, it says once, few, many or a class for expanded clones.

cdr3_length: 12; v_call: TRBV20-1; clone_size: NA; j_call: TRBJ1-1; d_call: NA; cdr3_aa: CSAQTVNTEAFF; cdr3_nt: TGCAGTGCGCAGACAGTGAACACTGAAGCTTTCTTT
cdr3_length: 14; v_call: TRBV3-1; clone_size: few; j_call: TRBJ2-7; d_call: TRBD2; cdr3_aa: CASSLTSGSYEQYF; cdr3_nt: TGTGCCAGCAGCCTGACTAGCGGGAGCTACGAGCAGTACTTC
cdr3_length: 12; v_call: TRBV30; clone_size: few; j_call: TRBJ2-7; d_call: NA; cdr3_aa: CAWSRSSYEQYF; cdr3_nt: TGTGCCTGGAGTCGTTCTTCCTACGAGCAGTACTTC
cdr3_length: 16; v_call: TRBV7-9; clone_size: NA; j_call: TRBJ2-7; d_call: TRBD2; cdr3_aa: CASSVTSGIGSYEQYF; cdr3_nt: TGTGCCAGCAGCGTGACTAGCGGGATAGGGTCCTACGAGCAGTACTTC
cdr3_length: 12; v_call: TRBV14; clone_size: NA; j_call: TRBJ1-1; d_call: NA; cdr3_aa: CASSQVLTEAFF; cdr3_nt: TGTGCCAGCAGCCAAGTTCTCACTGAAGCTTTCTTT
cdr3_length: 14; v_call: TRBV2; clone_size: NA; j_call: TRBJ2-7; d_call: TRBD1; cdr3_aa: CASSIGTAPYEQYF; cdr3_nt: TGTGCCAGCAGTATCGGGACAGCCCCTTACGAGCAGTACTTC
cdr3_length: 14; v_call: TRBV19; clone_size: NA; j_call: TRBJ2-1; d_call: NA; cdr3_aa: CASSDSLVLDEQFF; cdr3_nt: TGTGCCAGTAGTGACTCACTAGTACTGGATGAGCAGTTCTTC
cdr3_length: 15; v_call: TRBV28; clone_size: NA; j_call: TRBJ1-1; d_call: NA; cdr3_aa: CASTPRAIMNTEAFF; cdr3_nt: TGTGCCAGCACCCCGCGCGCGATCATGAACACTGAAGCTTTCTTT
cdr3_length: 14; v_call: TRBV7-8; clone_size: NA; j_call: TRBJ2-7; d_call: NA; cdr3_aa: CASSLVAYSYEQYF; cdr3_nt: TGTGCCAGCAGCTTGGTGGCGTACTCCTACGAGCAGTACTTC
cdr3_length: 14; v_call: TRBV30; clone_size: NA; j_call: TRBJ1-4; d_call: NA; cdr3_aa: CAWSTRGGDEKLFF; cdr3_nt: TGTGCCTGGAGTACAAGGGGAGGGGATGAAAAACTGTTTTTT
cdr3_length: 14; v_call: TRBV24-1; clone_size: NA; j_call: TRBJ2-4; d_call: NA; cdr3_aa: CATSGGVAKNIQYF; cdr3_nt: TGTGCCACCAGCGGAGGGGTAGCCAAAAACATTCAGTACTTC
cdr3_length: 14; v_call: TRBV10-3; clone_size: NA; j_call: TRBJ1-2; d_call: TRBD1; cdr3_aa: CAISPGQEYYGYTF; cdr3_nt: TGTGCCATCAGCCCCGGACAGGAATACTATGGCTACACCTTC
cdr3_length: 16; v_call: TRBV28; clone_size: NA; j_call: TRBJ2-2; d_call: NA; cdr3_aa: CASSSSGAYRPGELFF; cdr3_nt: TGTGCCAGCAGTTCCTCAGGGGCGTACCGCCCCGGGGAGCTGTTTTTT
cdr3_length: 14; v_call: TRBV7-8; clone_size: NA; j_call: TRBJ2-7; d_call: TRBD1; cdr3_aa: CASSLGDRMYEQYF; cdr3_nt: TGTGCCAGCAGCTTGGGGGACAGGATGTACGAGCAGTACTTC
cdr3_length: 14; v_call: TRBV30; clone_size: NA; j_call: TRBJ2-7; d_call: TRBD2; cdr3_aa: CAWSMSSGQDEQYF; cdr3_nt: TGTGCCTGGAGTATGTCTAGCGGGCAAGACGAGCAGTACTTC
cdr3_length: 13; v_call: TRBV30; clone_size: NA; j_call: TRBJ2-3; d_call: NA; cdr3_aa: CAWSARSTDTQYF; cdr3_nt: TGTGCCTGGAGTGCCAGAAGCACAGATACGCAGTATTTT
cdr3_length: 15; v_call: TRBV5-1; clone_size: NA; j_call: TRBJ2-6; d_call: NA; cdr3_aa: CASSPTASGANVLTF; cdr3_nt: TGCGCCAGCAGCCCTACAGCATCCGGGGCCAACGTCCTGACTTTC
cdr3_length: 15; v_call: TRBV6-6; clone_size: NA; j_call: TRBJ1-2; d_call: TRBD1; cdr3_aa: CASSPRQGAPSGYTF; cdr3_nt: TGTGCCAGCAGCCCCAGACAGGGCGCCCCGTCTGGCTACACCTTC
cdr3_length: 16; v_call: TRBV7-9; clone_size: NA; j_call: TRBJ1-5; d_call: NA; cdr3_aa: CASSLALRPGWQPQHF; cdr3_nt: TGTGCCAGCAGCTTAGCCCTCCGGCCTGGATGGCAGCCCCAGCATTTT
cdr3_length: 13; v_call: TRBV30; clone_size: NA; j_call: TRBJ2-1; d_call: NA; cdr3_aa: CAWDRGVYNEQFF; cdr3_nt: TGTGCCTGGGATAGGGGGGTGTACAATGAGCAGTTCTTC
cdr3_length: 17; v_call: TRBV4-1; clone_size: NA; j_call: TRBJ2-7; d_call: NA; cdr3_aa: CASSQEVGTVSSYEQYF; cdr3_nt: TGCGCCAGCAGCCAAGAAGTTGGAACAGTTAGCTCCTACGAGCAGTACTTC
cdr3_length: 15; v_call: TRBV6-2/TRBV6-3; clone_size: NA; j_call: TRBJ2-1; d_call: TRBD2; cdr3_aa: CAILGRGLAGVEQFF; cdr3_nt: TGTGCCATCCTTGGTAGGGGACTAGCGGGAGTGGAGCAGTTCTTC
cdr3_length: 16; v_call: TRBV29-1; clone_size: NA; j_call: TRBJ2-7; d_call: NA; cdr3_aa: CSVETLGRGEFGEQYF; cdr3_nt: TGCAGCGTTGAAACCCTTGGGAGAGGAGAGTTTGGGGAGCAGTACTTC
cdr3_length: 16; v_call: TRBV9; clone_size: NA; j_call: TRBJ2-2; d_call: TRBD2; cdr3_aa: CASSGGLAGGTGELFF; cdr3_nt: TGTGCCAGCAGCGGGGGACTAGCGGGAGGTACCGGGGAGCTGTTTTTT
cdr3_length: 18; v_call: TRBV30; clone_size: NA; j_call: TRBJ1-1; d_call: NA; cdr3_aa: CAWNSLLLRGLENTEAFF; cdr3_nt: TGTGCCTGGAATTCGTTGTTGCTTCGGGGGCTAGAGAACACTGAAGCTTTCTTT
cdr3_length: 15; v_call: TRBV11-2; clone_size: NA; j_call: TRBJ1-6; d_call: NA; cdr3_aa: CASSLDGIDGSPLHF; cdr3_nt: TGTGCCAGCAGCTTAGATGGAATTGATGGTTCACCCCTCCACTTT
cdr3_length: 13; v_call: TRBV11-1; clone_size: NA; j_call: TRBJ1-5; d_call: NA; cdr3_aa: CASSSTGNQPQHF; cdr3_nt: TGTGCCAGCAGCTCTACAGGGAATCAGCCCCAGCATTTT
cdr3_length: 16; v_call: TRBV7-6; clone_size: NA; j_call: TRBJ2-4; d_call: TRBD1; cdr3_aa: CASSLGQGADKNIQYF; cdr3_nt: TGTGCCAGCAGCTTAGGACAGGGGGCCGACAAAAACATTCAGTACTTC
cdr3_length: 15; v_call: TRBV11-2; clone_size: once; j_call: TRBJ2-2; d_call: NA; cdr3_aa: CASSLVVGNTGELFF; cdr3_nt: TGTGCCAGCAGCTTGGTGGTGGGGAACACCGGGGAGCTGTTTTTT
cdr3_length: 13; v_call: TRBV12-3/TRBV12-4; clone_size: NA; j_call: TRBJ2-5; d_call: NA; cdr3_aa: CASRLTAQETQYF; cdr3_nt: TGTGCCAGCAGATTGACAGCCCAAGAGACCCAGTACTTC
cdr3_length: 16; v_call: TRBV4-1; clone_size: NA; j_call: TRBJ1-5; d_call: NA; cdr3_aa: CASSLSASTSNQPQHF; cdr3_nt: TGCGCCAGCAGCCTGAGTGCGTCCACTAGCAATCAGCCCCAGCATTTT
cdr3_length: 13; v_call: TRBV30; clone_size: NA; j_call: TRBJ1-5; d_call: NA; cdr3_aa: CAWSREGRQPQHF; cdr3_nt: TGTGCCTGGAGTCGGGAGGGGAGACAGCCCCAGCATTTT
cdr3_length: 16; v_call: TRBV9; clone_size: NA; j_call: TRBJ2-3; d_call: TRBD2; cdr3_aa: CASSPSSGIRVDTQYF; cdr3_nt: TGTGCCAGCAGCCCGTCTAGCGGGATTCGGGTAGATACGCAGTATTTT
cdr3_length: 14; v_call: TRBV2; clone_size: NA; j_call: TRBJ1-1; d_call: NA; cdr3_aa: CASRRQSVNTEAFF; cdr3_nt: TGTGCCAGCAGAAGACAGTCAGTGAACACTGAAGCTTTCTTT
cdr3_length: 17; v_call: TRBV12-3/TRBV12-4; clone_size: few; j_call: TRBJ2-1; d_call: NA; cdr3_aa: CASRNKPGLANYNEQFF; cdr3_nt: TGTGCCAGCAGAAACAAACCGGGATTAGCGAACTACAATGAGCAGTTCTTC
cdr3_length: 15; v_call: TRBV3-1; clone_size: NA; j_call: TRBJ2-7; d_call: NA; cdr3_aa: CASSQVPGSSYEQYF; cdr3_nt: TGTGCCAGCAGCCAAGTACCCGGGAGCAGCTACGAGCAGTACTTC
cdr3_length: 14; v_call: TRBV30; clone_size: NA; j_call: TRBJ2-3; d_call: NA; cdr3_aa: CAWRLRGGTDTQYF; cdr3_nt: TGTGCCTGGAGGTTGAGGGGGGGCACAGATACGCAGTATTTT
cdr3_length: 12; v_call: TRBV12-3/TRBV12-4; clone_size: NA; j_call: TRBJ1-1; d_call: NA; cdr3_aa: CASGGTDFEAFF; cdr3_nt: TGTGCCAGCGGGGGGACCGATTTTGAAGCTTTCTTT